This T cell receptor (beta chain) was captured by sequencing in a study of blood T cell repertoires in COVID-19. The wider study: COVID-19 samples collected from the United States, Italy and Spain covered acute and convalescent phases.

The study drew participants aged 18 to 89 years from roughly 25 US areas. Each participant's cohort was designated according to participant-reported clinical history. Per germline, CDR1 MNHEY and CDR2 SVGAGI. The CDR3 loop spans 14 amino acids. V shed 7 bases and J shed 1 base, with 14 bases lying between them. The repertoire was sequenced with immunoSEQ multiplex PCR; TCRdb's copy has only in-frame clones and lacks some. The sample contains a few hundred thousand clones, roughly nine tenths of which appear only once. This sequence joins TRBV6-5 and TRBJ2-7; a weak D match, TRBD1 (6 bases). Specimen: PBMCs or T cells enriched from blood (not recorded which). The receptor comes from a woman aged 25 to 45 who had recovered from COVID-19. The CDR3 reads CASTRTADSYEQYF. The CDR3 nucleotides read TGTGCCAGCACCAGGACAGCTGATTCCTACGAGCAGTACTTC.